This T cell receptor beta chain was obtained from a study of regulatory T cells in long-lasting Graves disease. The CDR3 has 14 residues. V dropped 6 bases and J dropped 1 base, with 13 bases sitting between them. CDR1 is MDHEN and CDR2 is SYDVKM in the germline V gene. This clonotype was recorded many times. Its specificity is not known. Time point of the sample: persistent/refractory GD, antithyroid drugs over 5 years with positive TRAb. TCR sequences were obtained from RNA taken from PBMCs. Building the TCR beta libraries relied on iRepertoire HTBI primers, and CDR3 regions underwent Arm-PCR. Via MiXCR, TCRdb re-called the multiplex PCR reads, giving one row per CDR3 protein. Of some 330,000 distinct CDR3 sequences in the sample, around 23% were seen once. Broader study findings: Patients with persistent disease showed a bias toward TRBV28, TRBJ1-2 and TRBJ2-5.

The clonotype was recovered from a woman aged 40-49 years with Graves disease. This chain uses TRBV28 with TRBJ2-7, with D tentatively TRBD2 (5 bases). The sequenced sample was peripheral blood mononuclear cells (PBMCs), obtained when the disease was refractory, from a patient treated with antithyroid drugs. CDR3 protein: CASSRPTGSYEQYF. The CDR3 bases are TGTGCCAGCAGCCGACCGACGGGGTCCTACGAGCAGTACTTC.